This passage covers 16 T cell receptor beta chains from one sample sequenced in a study of OX40 agonist ivuxolimab in advanced cancers. Using immunoSEQ multiplex PCR, the repertoire was profiled, and TCRdb retains in-frame clones only, with some absent. The data contain about 40,000 clones, approximately 82% of them singletons. The sample consisted of CD4+ or CD8+ T cells sorted from blood, taken in a trial of the OX40 agonist ivuxolimab. The source of these receptors is an adult with an advanced solid tumor such as melanoma, head and neck, liver or kidney cancer.

The chain is built from TRBV10-3 and TRBJ2-2; D gene uncertain. The V and J ends lost 2 bases and 2 bases respectively, with 3 bases between them. Germline assignment: CDR1 ENHRY and CDR2 SYGVKD. The CDR3 sequence is 13 residues long. This CDR3 reads CAISESNTGELFF. Written as DNA, the CDR3 is TGTGCCATCAGTGAGAGTAACACCGGGGAGCTGTTTTTT.

This chain uses TRBV25-1 with TRBJ2-7; D may be TRBD2 (6 bases). Germline V gives CDR1 MGHDK, CDR2 SYGVNS. This CDR3 contains 14 residues. The V end lost 1 base, the J end lost 1 base, and 8 bases lay between the germline ends. The CDR3: CASSESGTSYEQYF. CDR3 coding DNA: TGTGCCAGCAGTGAATCCGGGACTTCCTACGAGCAGTACTTC.

This clone appeared once. The chain has TRBV4-3 and TRBJ2-7; 7 positions agree with TRBD2. V gave up 2 bases and J gave up 2 bases; unmatched junction bases: 3. Germline-derived CDR1 and CDR2 are LGHNA and YSLEER. The CDR3 length is 14 residues. The CDR3 loop reads CASSQTAGAYEQYF. CDR3 bases: TGCGCCAGCAGCCAAACCGCGGGAGCCTACGAGCAGTACTTC.

The rearrangement joins TRBV7-6 to TRBJ1-2, with 7 bases identical to TRBD1. The V and J ends lost 0 bases and 4 bases, in that order; junction bases with no gene match: 11. This CDR3 region has 17 residues. Germline CDR1 is SGHVS and CDR2 is FNYEAQ. CDR3 sequence (DNA): TGTGCCAGCAGCTTAGCTTACGGCAGGGGGAACGTCTATGGCTACACCTTC. Its translation is CASSLAYGRGNVYGYTF.

The sample holds one count of this clone. V is TRBV5-5 and J is TRBJ2-7; 8 bases match TRBD2. Germline CDR1 reads SGHKS; CDR2 reads YYEKEE (reference sequence). This CDR3 is built from 14 residues. With 1 base clipped from V and 6 bases from J, the junction kept 6 bases outside the gene matches. Here the CDR3 DNA reads TGTGCCAGCAGCTTGTCGGCCGCGGGGGGCGAGCAGTACTTC. Amino acid sequence: CASSLSAAGGEQYF.

This chain joins TRBV6-6 and TRBJ1-3, with 7 nucleotides matching TRBD1. CDR3 length: 15 amino acids. The J segment lost 2 bases and the V segment lost 2 bases, leaving 3 bases of the junction unmatched. The V gene's germline CDR1 is MNHNY and CDR2 SVGAGI (reference sequence). The CDR3: CASSYGQATGNTIYF. CDR3 bases: TGTGCCAGCAGTTACGGACAGGCTACTGGAAACACCATATATTTT.

The J gene is TRBJ1-3, the V gene TRBV29-1, with D unresolved. CDR1 and CDR2 (germline): SQVTM, ANQGSEA. Trimming shortened V by 0 bases and J by 11 bases, and 11 bases separated the two germline ends. CDR3 length: 12 amino acids. CDR3 DNA sequence: TGCAGCGTTGAAGATGGGCAGAATCCCATATATTTT. As protein: CSVEDGQNPIYF.

This clone was observed once. The chain carries TRBV5-6 and TRBJ2-4; 10 bases agree with TRBD1. Per the germline V gene, CDR1 is SGHDT and CDR2 is YYEEEE. The CDR3 runs 15 residues. V trimming: 4 bases; J trimming: 1 base; junction bases outside the gene matches: 2. The CDR3 loop is CASSDRGLAKNIQYF. CDR3 DNA sequence: TGTGCCAGCAGCGACAGGGGGCTGGCCAAAAACATTCAGTACTTC. The full variable domain, with the rest looked up from reference TRBV5-6 and TRBJ2-4, is DAGVTQSPTHLIKTRGQQVTLRCSPKSGHDTVSWYQQALGQGPQFIFQYYEEEERQRGNFPDRFSGHQFPNYSSELNVNALLLGDSALYLCASSDRGLAKNIQYFGAGTRLSVL.

The V and J genes are TRBV11-2 and TRBJ2-7, with 10 bases identical to TRBD2. Looked up from germline, CDR1 is SGHAT and CDR2 is FQNNGV. The CDR3 extends over 16 amino acids. Trimming cost V 0 bases and J 3 bases; bases outside gene matches: 5. The CDR3 protein is CASSLEGASGSYEQYF. The DNA of the CDR3 is TGTGCCAGCAGCTTAGAGGGGGCTAGCGGGAGCTACGAGCAGTACTTC.

The chain couples TRBV6-1 to TRBJ1-1; D gene uncertain. Germline V CDR1 and CDR2: MNHNS, SASEGT. The CDR3 totals 14 residues. The V end lost 6 bases, the J end lost 4 bases, and 15 bases lay between the germline ends. CDR3 protein: CASRFSLSSTEAFF. In nucleotides, the CDR3 is TGTGCCAGCAGGTTTTCGTTGTCGAGCACTGAAGCTTTCTTT.

V and J are TRBV7-2 and TRBJ2-5; D uncertain. The CDR3 contains 13 residues. Germline CDR1 and CDR2: SGHTA and FQGNSA. V lost 6 bases and J lost 4, with 12 bases in between. This chain's CDR3 is CASRIRAGETQYF. As DNA, the CDR3 is TGTGCCAGCAGGATCCGGGCTGGAGAGACCCAGTACTTC.

The V call is TRBV7-2, the J call TRBJ2-1; D remains ambiguous. The CDR3 contains 12 residues. Trimming left V 4 bases short and J 7 bases short, with 8 bases between. CDR1 is SGHTA, CDR2 FQGNSA, per germline. CDR3 bases: TGTGCCAGCAGCTACGGAGAAAATGAGCAGTTCTTC. It codes for CASSYGENEQFF.

The chain combines TRBV12-5 with TRBJ2-3, with D maybe TRBD2 (6 bases). The CDR3 length is 14 residues. V lost 2 bases to trimming and J lost 4 bases, with 10 bases between them. Germline V gives CDR1 LGHNT, CDR2 FRNRAP. CDR3 sequence reads: CASGLRLGADTQYF. DNA of the CDR3: TGTGCTAGTGGTTTGCGACTAGGTGCAGATACGCAGTATTTT.

V gene TRBV7-2 combines with J gene TRBJ1-2; D uncertain. CDR3 length: 15 residues. CDR1 and CDR2 (germline): SGHTA, FQGNSA. Trimming removed 0 bases at V and 0 bases at J, with 8 bases between. The CDR3 protein is CASSLATESNYGYTF. The CDR3 region has the DNA TGTGCCAGCAGCTTAGCAACAGAATCTAACTATGGCTACACCTTC.

The chain carries TRBV14 and TRBJ2-3, with TRBD2 matching 8 bases. Losses at the gene ends were 4 bases for V and 5 bases for J; bases not matched to a gene: 5. From germline, CDR1 is SGHDN and CDR2 FVKESK. The CDR3 contains 14 residues. The CDR3 nucleotides read TGTGCCAGCAGCCTAGGACTAGCAGGAGATACGCAGTATTTT. Protein sequence: CASSLGLAGDTQYF. The full variable domain, its missing parts supplied by reference TRBV14 and TRBJ2-3, is EAGVTQFPSHSVIEKGQTVTLRCDPISGHDNLYWYRRVMGKEIKFLLHFVKESKQDESGMPNNRFLAERTGGTYSTLKVQPAELEDSGVYFCASSLGLAGDTQYFGPGTRLTVL.

The V call is TRBV10-3, the J call TRBJ1-2; D might be TRBD1 (5 bases). The length of the CDR3 is 12 residues. Trimming left V 5 bases short and J 6 bases short, with 10 bases between. Germline V gene lookup returns CDR1 ENHRY and CDR2 SYGVKD. The DNA of the CDR3 is TGTGCCATCAGTCGTGGGGGGGATGGCTACACCTTC. As protein: CAISRGGDGYTF.